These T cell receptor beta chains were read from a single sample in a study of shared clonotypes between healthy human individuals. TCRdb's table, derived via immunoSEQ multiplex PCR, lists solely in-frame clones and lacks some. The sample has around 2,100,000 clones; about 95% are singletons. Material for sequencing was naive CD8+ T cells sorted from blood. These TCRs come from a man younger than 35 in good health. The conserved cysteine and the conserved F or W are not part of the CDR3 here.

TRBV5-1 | ASSLADRNTEAF
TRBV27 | ASKEGTSGYTGELF
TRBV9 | ASSVVRQGNTGELF
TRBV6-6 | ASSQLGLAGGGEQF
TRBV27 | ASSLGQGLSEAF
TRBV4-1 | ASSHQLAGVIQETQY
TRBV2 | ASSEGREGNEKLF
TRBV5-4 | ASSTGLVNEQF
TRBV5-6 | ASSSSDRGDYGYT
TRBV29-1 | SVYEWDSNYNEQF
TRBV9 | ASSARTESSGNTIY
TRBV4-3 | ASSPGTLPDTQY
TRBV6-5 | ASSWGALDTEAF
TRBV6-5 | ASSETVTYEQY
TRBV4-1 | ASSQRITGELF
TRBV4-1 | ASSELWGQGLA
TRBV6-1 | ASSEGAGTAYYEQY
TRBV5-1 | ASSFSAGYEQY
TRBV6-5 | ASSYGSTYEQY
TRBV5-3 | ASSSLRYNEQF
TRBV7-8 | ASSPGQGVNTEAF
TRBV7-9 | ASSLFPQGGDEQY
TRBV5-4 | ASSLGQGGTEAF
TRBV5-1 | ASSLASGGPNTGELF
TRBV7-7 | ASSFIGSQETQY
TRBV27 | ASVSMDGLGGYT
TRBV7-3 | ASSLNPGTGTGELF
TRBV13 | ASAAAKNIQY
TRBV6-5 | ASSYSGSTDTQY
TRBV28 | ASSLALLRGTEAF
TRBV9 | ASSVLERGNTGELF
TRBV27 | ASSLSQGNEQF
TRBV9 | ASSVGSNEQY
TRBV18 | ASSPGLSGTDLYGYT
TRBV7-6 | ASSLNRITEAF
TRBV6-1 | ASTSFQEDGRGYT
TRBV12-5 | ASAPGLGIDTQY
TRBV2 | ASKGLALVEQLVETQY
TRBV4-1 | ASSPRQGTGELF
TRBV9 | ASREGTGGPNEQF
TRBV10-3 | AISEDGGGEETQY
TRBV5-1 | ASSHGQNYEQY
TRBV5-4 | ASTSGGDGEVYGYT
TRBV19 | ASSDGGEDTEAF
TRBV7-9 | ASRAGTEETQY
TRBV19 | ASSIRTDSYEQY
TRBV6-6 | ASSYLGEGPKNIQY
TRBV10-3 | AISPGREIITDTQY
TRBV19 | ASSIGGSNTEAF
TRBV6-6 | ASILGGADYGYT
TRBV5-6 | ASSLDPGQGLNEQY
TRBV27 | ASSLVGATYEQY
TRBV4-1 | ASSQIADQETQY
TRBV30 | AWGILNYGYT
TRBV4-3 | ASSQGASGYEQY